This passage covers 8 T cell receptor beta chains from one sample sequenced in a study of response to subunit inactivated influenza vaccine. MiXCR, applied by TCRdb to the RT-PCR reads, yields one record per CDR3 protein. Of 560,000 or so distinct CDR3 sequences listed, 6.5% to 8% are singletons. This specimen consisted of PBMCs from blood, obtained less than 25 months after vaccination. The receptors here all came from a man between 50 and 69 years old who received an inactivated influenza vaccine.

V is TRBV5-1 and J is TRBJ2-7; 14 positions agree with TRBD2. J gave up 5 bases and V 3 bases, and 1 base lay outside the gene matches. This CDR3 has 14 residues. Per the germline V gene, CDR1 is SGHRS and CDR2 is YFSETQ. Written as DNA, the CDR3 is TGCGCCAGCAGCTCGGGACTAGCGGGAGACGAGCAGTACTTC. This gives the protein CASSSGLAGDEQYF.

The table lists this clonotype with many counts. The chain uses TRBV12-3 or TRBV12-4 and TRBJ2-1; 8 nucleotides agree with TRBD2. V shed 7 bases, J shed 10 bases, and the junction held 9 bases outside the gene matches. This CDR3 is built from 13 residues. Here the CDR3 reads CASNQLAEAEQFF. CDR3 nucleotides: TGTGCCAGCAACCAACTAGCGGAAGCAGAGCAGTTCTTC.

V is TRBV11-1 and J is TRBJ2-6; no clear D gene. The germline V gene encodes CDR1 SGHAT and CDR2 FQDESV (reference sequence). The V end was cut by 2 bases, the J end by 0 bases, with 14 bases between. The CDR3 is 18 amino acids. The CDR3 is CASSLTVMKLSGANVLTF. As DNA, the CDR3 is TGTGCCAGCAGCTTAACAGTTATGAAACTCTCTGGGGCCAACGTCCTGACTTTC.

This chain joins TRBV14 and TRBJ2-3; D might be TRBD1 (5 bases). Trimming stripped 4 bases from V and 2 bases from J, with 13 bases between. This CDR3 is 15 amino acids long. Germline V gene data show CDR1 as SGHDN and CDR2 as FVKESK. The DNA of the CDR3 is TGTGCCAGCAGCCGTCCAGGGTCTAACACAGATACGCAGTATTTT. This translates into CASSRPGSNTDTQYF.

The table lists this clonotype with a few counts. The V and J genes are TRBV25-1 and TRBJ1-3, with a weak D call TRBD1 (5 bases). The CDR3 runs to 16 residues. V lost 3 bases and J 0 bases, leaving 12 bases between the germline ends. Germline V lookup: CDR1 MGHDK, CDR2 SYGVNS. The CDR3 loop reads CASSDQGAFSGNTIYF. The CDR3 DNA reads TGTGCCAGCAGTGATCAGGGAGCCTTCTCTGGAAACACCATATATTTT.

The rearrangement joins TRBV10-3 to TRBJ1-1; D is undetermined. The CDR3 is 16 amino acids. CDR1 and CDR2 from the germline V gene are ENHRY and SYGVKD. V was clipped by 5 bases and J by 6 bases, with 22 bases between them. The CDR3 spells CAISTGTKREVAEAFF. The CDR3 coding sequence is TGTGCCATCAGTACGGGCACCAAAAGGGAGGTGGCTGAAGCTTTCTTT.

The chain is built from TRBV6-6 and TRBJ2-3, with a tentative D call TRBD2 (6 bases). Deletions cut 10 bases from V and 6 bases from J, with 38 bases between. The CDR3 has 20 amino acids. Germline V lookup: CDR1 MNHNY, CDR2 SVGAGI (reference sequence). The CDR3 loop is CATRNRRDFVPGLEPDTQYF. CDR3 DNA sequence: TGTGCCACCCGGAACAGAAGAGATTTCGTACCGGGACTGGAGCCGGATACGCAGTATTTT.

The chain uses TRBV20-1 and TRBJ1-5; the D gene is possibly TRBD1 (6 bases). The CDR3 consists of 14 residues. Germline CDR1 is DFQATT and CDR2 is SNEGSKA (reference sequence). Trimming took 6 bases from V and 0 from J, leaving 12 bases between them. This chain's CDR3 is CSAGGWGSNQPQHF. CDR3 in DNA: TGCAGTGCCGGGGGCTGGGGTAGCAATCAGCCCCAGCATTTT.